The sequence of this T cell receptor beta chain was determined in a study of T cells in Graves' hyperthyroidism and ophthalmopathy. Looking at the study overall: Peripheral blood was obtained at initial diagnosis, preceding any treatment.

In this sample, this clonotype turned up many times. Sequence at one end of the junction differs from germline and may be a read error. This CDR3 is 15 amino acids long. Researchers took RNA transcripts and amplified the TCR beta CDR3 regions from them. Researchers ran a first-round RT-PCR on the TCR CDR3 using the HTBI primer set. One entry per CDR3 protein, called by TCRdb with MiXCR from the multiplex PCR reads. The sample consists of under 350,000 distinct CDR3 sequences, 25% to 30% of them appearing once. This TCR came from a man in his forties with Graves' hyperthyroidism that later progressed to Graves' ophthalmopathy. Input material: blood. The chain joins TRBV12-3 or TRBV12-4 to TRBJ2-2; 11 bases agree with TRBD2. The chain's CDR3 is CASSVAGGGTGELFF. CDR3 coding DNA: TGTGCCAGCAGTGTAGCGGGAGGGGGGACCGGGGAGCTGTTTTTT.